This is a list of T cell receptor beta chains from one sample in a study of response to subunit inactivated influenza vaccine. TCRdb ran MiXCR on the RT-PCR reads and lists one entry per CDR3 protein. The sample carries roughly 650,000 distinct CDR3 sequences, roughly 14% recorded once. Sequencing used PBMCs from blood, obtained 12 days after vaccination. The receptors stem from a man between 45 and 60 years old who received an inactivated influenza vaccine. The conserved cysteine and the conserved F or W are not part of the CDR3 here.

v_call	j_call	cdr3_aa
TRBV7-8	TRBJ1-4	ASSYRGLGNEKLF
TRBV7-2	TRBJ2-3	ASSARLAGGTDTQY
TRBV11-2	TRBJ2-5	ASSLGMGSETQY
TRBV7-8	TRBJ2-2	ASHYRGNTGELF
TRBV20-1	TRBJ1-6	SASGQGGRSPLH
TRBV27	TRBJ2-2	ASSFEGRWTGELF
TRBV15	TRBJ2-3	ATSGPLAGMEDTQY
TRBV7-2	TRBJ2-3	ASSLFRRDTQY
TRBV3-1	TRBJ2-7	ASSQDRLKGEQY
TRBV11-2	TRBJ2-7	ASSLLAGKEQY
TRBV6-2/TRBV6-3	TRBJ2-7	ASSYRAGTAYEQY
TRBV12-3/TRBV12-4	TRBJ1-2	ASSQTPNYGYT
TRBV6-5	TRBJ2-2	ASSYSGGGPPPNTGELF
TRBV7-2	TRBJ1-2	ASSPSQAGSGGYT
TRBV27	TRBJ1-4	ASKEGAHGEKLF
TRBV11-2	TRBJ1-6	ASSPGQGWANSPLH
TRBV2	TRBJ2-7	ASRAGISSYEQY
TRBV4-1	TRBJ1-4	ASSQEKRGERTNEKLF
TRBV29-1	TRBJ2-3	SVAGLAGAALSDTQY
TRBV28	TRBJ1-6	ASSVGPGISPLH
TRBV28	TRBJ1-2	ASSPSVPNYGYT
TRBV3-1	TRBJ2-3	ASSQELRWRTDTQY
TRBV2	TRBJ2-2	ASFTNTGELF
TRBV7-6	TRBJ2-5	ASSKPGGETQY
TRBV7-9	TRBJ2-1	ASTAFRGQSSYNEQF
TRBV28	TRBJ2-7	ASSIQGANEQY
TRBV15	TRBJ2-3	ATSSASGGVLDTQY